Listed here are 23 T cell receptor beta chains from one sample, sequenced in a study of T cells in tuberculosis. Repertoires were generated with immunoSEQ multiplex PCR, while TCRdb's copy carries only in-frame clones and drops some. The repertoire holds tens of thousands of clones, with nearly 95% as singletons. The sequencing input was PBMCs. The receptors were sampled from a donor aged 10-29 years with latent tuberculosis or without tuberculosis infection.

J is TRBJ1-5 and V is TRBV6-1; D not certain. There are 14 residues in the CDR3. Germline CDR1 and CDR2: MNHNS and SASEGT. V dropped 8 bases and J dropped 0 bases, with 11 bases sitting between them. The CDR3 DNA follows: TGTGCCAGCTACCCCGCGCATAGCAATCAGCCCCAGCATTTT. Translated: CASYPAHSNQPQHF.

This chain connects TRBV6-4 to TRBJ2-7; possibly TRBD1 for D (6 bases). The CDR3 is made up of 11 amino acids. Trimming shortened V by 8 bases and J by 6 bases, and 11 bases separated the two germline ends. In germline, CDR1 is MRHNA, CDR2 SNTAGT. CDR3 in amino acids: CASLDSSEQYF. The CDR3 DNA is TGTGCCAGCTTGGACAGTAGCGAGCAGTACTTC.

This chain joins TRBV25-1 and TRBJ2-1; 9 nucleotides line up with TRBD2. The CDR3 is 16 residues long. Trimming took 7 bases from V and 7 from J; bases not matched to a gene: 14. Germline V lookup: CDR1 MGHDK, CDR2 SYGVNS. This CDR3 is CASIPTGAGGSNEQFF. DNA of the CDR3: TGTGCCAGCATCCCGACTGGGGCGGGGGGGTCGAATGAGCAGTTCTTC.

V is TRBV19 and J is TRBJ2-1; D is ambiguous. This CDR3 region has 14 residues. Germline loops: CDR1 LNHDA, CDR2 SQIVND (reference sequence). V dropped 5 bases and J dropped 8 bases, with 16 bases sitting between them. The CDR3 here is CASSVPEGADEQFF. CDR3 in DNA: TGTGCCAGTAGTGTCCCCGAAGGTGCGGATGAGCAGTTCTTC.

V usage is TRBV2 and J usage is TRBJ2-3; no firm D call. The CDR3 has 16 residues. The germline V gene encodes CDR1 SNHLY and CDR2 FYNNEI. V gave up 2 bases and J gave up 2 bases, with 14 bases separating them. CDR3 sequence reads: CASSELPGSITDTQYF. The CDR3 nucleotides read TGTGCCAGCAGTGAATTGCCAGGTAGTATCACAGATACGCAGTATTTT. The entire variable domain, with the rest obtained from reference TRBV2 and TRBJ2-3, is as follows: EPEVTQTPSHQVTQMGQEVILRCVPISNHLYFYWYRQILGQKVEFLVSFYNNEISEKSEIFDDQFSVERPDGSNFTLKIRSTKLEDSAMYFCASSELPGSITDTQYFGPGTRLTVL.

The chain is built from TRBV5-4 and TRBJ1-2; 8 nucleotides agree with TRBD1. CDR3 length: 16 residues. The trim removed 1 base at V and 4 bases at J, leaving 9 bases unmatched. CDR1 and CDR2 (germline): SGHNT, YYREEE (reference sequence). The CDR3 bases are TGTGCCAGCAGCTTGCAGGGGGCTATAGGGGGCTATGGCTACACCTTC. Translated: CASSLQGAIGGYGYTF.

The chain has TRBV10-3 and TRBJ1-6, with a possible D match to TRBD1 (5 bases). The CDR3 spans 14 residues. Trimming left V 10 bases short and J 0 bases short, with 10 bases between. The germline CDR1 and CDR2 sequences are ENHRY and SYGVKD. The CDR3 region has the DNA TGTGCCACCTCGGGGGACTCCTATAATTCACCCCTCCACTTT. Amino acids: CATSGDSYNSPLHF.

CDR3 bases: TGTGCCAGCAGCTTAGGTTCAGGAAACTATGGCTACACCTTC. Translating it yields CASSLGSGNYGYTF. The rearrangement joins TRBV7-6 to TRBJ1-2; D ambiguous. The V gene lost 1 base and the J gene lost 2 bases, with 8 bases spanning the gap. The CDR3 spans 14 residues. Germline-derived CDR1 and CDR2 are SGHVS and FNYEAQ.

V gene TRBV6-7 combines with J gene TRBJ1-5; 10 nucleotides line up with TRBD1. TRBV6-7 is designated an ORF whose function remains uncertain. V lost 7 bases to trimming and J lost 5 bases; unmatched junction nucleotides: 11. CDR3 length equals 16 residues. For the CDR3, the DNA is TGTGCCAGCAACGTTAGGACAGGGGGTTTCGATCAGCCCCAGCATTTT. It encodes CASNVRTGGFDQPQHF.

The chain joins TRBV5-8 to TRBJ1-2; D is uncertain. This CDR3 has 15 residues. Germline V CDR1 and CDR2: SGHTS, YDEGEE. The V gene lost 0 bases and the J gene lost 0 bases, with 9 bases spanning the gap. CDR3 bases: TGTGCCAGCAGCTTGGACCCACTCCCTAACTATGGCTACACCTTC. Encoded protein: CASSLDPLPNYGYTF.

The J gene is TRBJ2-1, the V gene TRBV2; no firm D call. The CDR3 runs to 12 residues. CDR1 and CDR2 from the germline V gene are SNHLY and FYNNEI. Trimming cost V 4 bases and J 5 bases, with 6 bases left between them. CDR3 region: CASSGEDNEQFF. The CDR3 bases are TGTGCCAGCAGTGGAGAAGACAATGAGCAGTTCTTC. The full variable domain, with the rest looked up from reference TRBV2 and TRBJ2-1, is EPEVTQTPSHQVTQMGQEVILRCVPISNHLYFYWYRQILGQKVEFLVSFYNNEISEKSEIFDDQFSVERPDGSNFTLKIRSTKLEDSAMYFCASSGEDNEQFFGPGTRLTVL.

The chain links TRBV7-9 to TRBJ2-7, with D perhaps matching TRBD2 (5 bases). The CDR3 is made up of 15 amino acids. V was cut by 5 bases and J by 2 bases, with 16 bases left in between. Germline V gene sequence: CDR1 SEHNR, CDR2 FQNEAQ (reference sequence). The CDR3 is CASSHRSGSPYEQYF. The CDR3 DNA follows: TGTGCCAGCAGCCATAGAAGCGGATCCCCCTACGAGCAGTACTTC.

The rearrangement uses TRBV5-6 and TRBJ1-5; D is uncertain. V shed 0 bases and J shed 7 bases, with 8 bases lying between them. This CDR3 contains 13 residues. Germline V gene lookup returns CDR1 SGHDT and CDR2 YYEEEE. Here the CDR3 DNA reads TGTGCCAGCAGCTTGGGGCGGCGGCAGCCCCAGCATTTT. This codes for CASSLGRRQPQHF.

The rearrangement uses TRBV9 and TRBJ2-7; the D is unclear. Germline CDR1 is SGDLS and CDR2 is YYNGEE. The CDR3 covers 16 residues. V lost 2 bases, J lost 3 bases, and 18 bases lay in between. The CDR3 spells CASSVTPLGRDYEQYF. DNA of the CDR3: TGTGCCAGCAGCGTGACCCCTTTGGGCAGAGACTACGAGCAGTACTTC.

The chain is built from TRBV6-1 and TRBJ1-5; D not resolved. The germline V gene encodes CDR1 MNHNS and CDR2 SASEGT. V shed 6 bases and J shed 2 bases, with 14 bases lying between them. CDR3 size: 15 residues. CDR3: CASRERGSGNQPQHF. The CDR3 DNA reads as TGTGCCAGCAGGGAGCGAGGATCGGGCAATCAGCCCCAGCATTTT.

This chain links TRBV7-2 with TRBJ1-2; weak D call: TRBD1 (5 bases). The CDR3 totals 13 residues. The germline V gene has CDR1 SGHTA and CDR2 FQGNSA. Trimming cost V 4 bases and J 1 base, with 7 bases left between them. DNA of the CDR3: TGTGCCAGCAGCTCCAGGGTTAACTATGGCTACACCTTC. Residues: CASSSRVNYGYTF.

The chain links TRBV27 to TRBJ2-7, with TRBD2 matching over 10 bases. Germline V lookup: CDR1 MNHEY, CDR2 SMNVEV (reference sequence). The CDR3 sequence is 15 residues long. Trimming at V came to 6 bases and at J to 0 bases, leaving 5 bases not matched to a gene. CDR3 residues: CASRSASGSSYEQYF. The CDR3 nucleotides read TGTGCCAGCAGATCTGCTAGCGGGAGCTCCTACGAGCAGTACTTC.

A few counts support this clone. The chain employs TRBV10-1 and TRBJ1-6; D gene unclear. The V end lost 8 bases, the J end lost 9 bases, and 17 bases lay between the germline ends. The CDR3 is made up of 14 amino acids. The germline V gene encodes CDR1 WNHNN and CDR2 SYGVQD (reference sequence). The CDR3 coding sequence is TGCGCCAGCTCCGGAGGCATATTGGGTTCACCCCTCCACTTT. It specifies CASSGGILGSPLHF.

The chain carries TRBV18 and TRBJ1-1; D call uncertain. This CDR3 region has 15 residues. Germline CDR1 KGHSH, CDR2 LQKENI. V was trimmed by 1 base and J by 2 bases, leaving 11 bases between them. Written as DNA, the CDR3 is TGTGCCAGCTCACCACGCGGCGGAACAAACACTGAAGCTTTCTTT. Its protein is CASSPRGGTNTEAFF.

The rearrangement uses TRBV29-1 and TRBJ1-2; weak D call: TRBD1 (6 bases). Germline V gene data show CDR1 as SQVTM and CDR2 as ANQGSEA. V lost 3 bases and J lost 4, with 15 bases in between. CDR3 length equals 14 residues. The CDR3 nucleotides are TGCAGCGTTGAGCAGGGGCGCCGGGCCTATGGCTACACCTTC. This translates into CSVEQGRRAYGYTF. Filled out from reference TRBV29-1 and TRBJ1-2, the complete variable domain reads SAVISQKPSRDICQRGTSLTIQCQVDSQVTMMFWYRQQPGQSLTLIATANQGSEATYESGFVIDKFPISRPNLTFSTLTVSNMSPEDSSIYLCSVEQGRRAYGYTFGSGTRLTVV.

The chain employs TRBV2 and TRBJ1-5, with D possibly being TRBD1 (6 bases). Germline assignment: CDR1 SNHLY and CDR2 FYNNEI. The CDR3 length is 19 residues. Trimming took off 4 bases at V and 2 bases at J, with 24 bases between the two ends. The CDR3 sequence is CASSAADRLAFNGNQPQHF. The CDR3, as DNA: TGTGCCAGCAGTGCCGCCGACAGGTTGGCTTTTAATGGCAATCAGCCCCAGCATTTT.

V usage is TRBV29-1 and J usage is TRBJ2-1; 9 bases match TRBD2. With V trimmed by 1 base and J by 8 bases, 6 bases remained unmatched. The CDR3 runs to 14 residues. Germline V gene lookup returns CDR1 SQVTM and CDR2 ANQGSEA. The CDR3 loop is CSVEGGRAVDEQFF. CDR3 DNA sequence: TGCAGCGTTGAAGGCGGGAGGGCGGTGGATGAGCAGTTCTTC.

The V and J genes are TRBV10-3 and TRBJ2-5, with 11 bases that match TRBD2. The CDR3 covers 15 residues. Trimming cost V 5 bases and J 3 bases; bases outside gene matches: 5. The germline gives CDR1 ENHRY, CDR2 SYGVKD. The CDR3 protein is CAISHPTSGKETQYF. CDR3 sequence (DNA): TGTGCCATCAGTCATCCGACTAGCGGGAAAGAGACCCAGTACTTC.